Listed below are T cell receptor beta chains from one sample, sequenced in a study of somatic mutations in cytotoxic T cells in rheumatoid arthritis. TCRdb keeps only in-frame clones here, not all; method: immunoSEQ multiplex PCR. The profile shows about 10,000 clones, roughly 90% of them singletons. Sequenced sample: CD4+ T cells sorted from blood. These TCRs come from a woman aged 18-29 years with rheumatoid arthritis. Both conserved end residues are part of each CDR3. The order of the fields is CDR3 length, J gene, clone size, V gene, D gene, CDR3 protein, CDR3 DNA. The D gene is left open where the match is weak. Clone size is given for some rows only: seen once, a few or many times, or a class if the clone is expanded.

>13|TRBJ1-1|-|TRBV19|TRBD1
CASRRDRVTEAFF
TGTGCCAGTAGGCGGGACAGGGTTACTGAAGCTTTCTTT
>16|TRBJ2-3|-|TRBV18|TRBD2
CASSPVGGSGTDTQYF
TGTGCCAGCTCACCAGTAGGCGGGAGCGGGACAGATACGCAGTATTTT
>14|TRBJ2-1|-|TRBV6-1|TRBD2
CASSAGLADNEQFF
TGTGCCAGCAGTGCGGGACTAGCGGACAATGAGCAGTTCTTC
>20|TRBJ2-7|-|TRBV27|TRBD2
CASRGGLGLAGGPYSYEQYF
TGTGCCAGCAGGGGGGGGTTGGGACTAGCGGGAGGACCTTACTCCTACGAGCAGTACTTC
>13|TRBJ2-5|-|TRBV4-2|TRBD2
CASSGEGWETQYF
TGTGCCAGCAGCGGGGAGGGGTGGGAGACCCAGTACTTC
>15|TRBJ1-6|-|TRBV5-4|-
CASSRGSGYNSPLHF
TGTGCCAGCAGCCGGGGAAGCGGCTATAATTCACCCCTCCACTTT
>13|TRBJ2-5|-|TRBV6-6|-
CASSLQGAETQYF
TGTGCCAGCAGCCTACAAGGGGCAGAGACCCAGTACTTC
>14|TRBJ2-7|-|TRBV14|TRBD1
CASSPTGGGNEQYF
TGTGCCAGCAGCCCGACAGGGGGCGGGAACGAGCAGTACTTC
>18|TRBJ1-4|-|TRBV4-3|-
CASSQDLLVPGTNEKLFF
TGCGCCAGCAGCCAAGATCTATTGGTTCCAGGGACTAATGAAAAACTGTTTTTT
>15|TRBJ2-3|-|TRBV9|TRBD1
CASSALGQSTDTQYF
TGTGCCAGCAGTGCCTTGGGACAGAGCACAGATACGCAGTATTTT
>16|TRBJ1-5|-|TRBV5-6|-
CASSFFRDTCNQPQHF
TGTGCCAGCAGCTTTTTCCGGGACACCTGCAATCAGCCCCAGCATTTT
>13|TRBJ2-7|-|TRBV6-5|-
CASRYDRSDERYF
TGTGCCAGCAGATATGACAGAAGTGACGAGCGGTACTTC
>12|TRBJ2-5|-|TRBV7-9|-
CASSFSEETQYF
TGTGCCAGCAGCTTCTCGGAGGAGACCCAGTACTTC
>12|TRBJ2-7|once|TRBV6-5|-
CASTNNYYEQYF
TGTGCCAGCACCAACAACTACTACGAGCAGTACTTC
>15|TRBJ1-3|-|TRBV19|-
CASSTGQGTGNTIYF
TGTGCCAGTAGTACAGGGCAGGGGACTGGAAACACCATATATTTT
>14|TRBJ2-6|-|TRBV5-1|-
CASFGGPGANVLTF
TGCGCCAGCTTCGGGGGTCCTGGGGCCAACGTCCTGACTTTC
>15|TRBJ1-2|-|TRBV18|-
CASSPLTGHEAGYTF
TGTGCCAGCTCACCACTCACGGGACATGAGGCTGGCTACACCTTC
>15|TRBJ2-4|-|TRBV27|TRBD1
CASSSGTGWKNIQYF
TGTGCCAGCAGTTCCGGGACAGGGTGGAAAAACATTCAGTACTTC
>17|TRBJ1-1|-|TRBV7-9|TRBD1
CASSGLIGQGGATEAFF
TGTGCCAGCAGCGGATTGATCGGACAGGGAGGGGCAACTGAAGCTTTCTTT
>14|TRBJ1-6|few|TRBV10-3|-
CATPGEGVNSPLHF
TGTGCCACCCCAGGTGAGGGGGTTAATTCACCCCTCCACTTT
>14|TRBJ1-4|-|TRBV11-2|TRBD1
CASSRTGPNEKLFF
TGTGCCAGCAGCCGGACAGGGCCTAATGAAAAACTGTTTTTT
>17|TRBJ2-5|-|TRBV7-2|TRBD1
CASSFPRDRGIVETQYF
TGTGCCAGCAGCTTCCCTAGGGACAGGGGCATCGTAGAGACCCAGTACTTC
>14|TRBJ1-1|-|TRBV5-1|-
CASSLVGGDTEAFF
TGCGCCAGCAGCTTGGTCGGGGGGGATACTGAAGCTTTCTTT
>13|TRBJ1-2|-|TRBV7-2|-
CASSLAVDYGYTF
TGTGCCAGCAGCTTAGCGGTAGACTATGGCTACACCTTC
>14|TRBJ2-7|once|TRBV11-2|-
CASSPNGAGTEQYF
TGTGCCAGCAGCCCGAACGGGGCTGGGACAGAGCAGTACTTC
>16|TRBJ1-2|-|TRBV6-6|TRBD1
CASSSPGTGAYLGYTF
TGTGCCAGCAGTTCCCCCGGGACAGGGGCGTATTTGGGCTACACCTTC
>14|TRBJ2-7|-|TRBV19|TRBD1
CATRPDRGTYEQYF
TGTGCCACCAGACCGGACAGGGGTACCTACGAGCAGTACTTC